This is a list of T cell receptor beta chains from one sample in a study of technical replicates of blood from a handful of donors. Assay used: immunoSEQ multiplex PCR; TCRdb lists only in-frame clones, some missing. The repertoire holds under 90,000 clones, around 94% seen once, with 0.25% to 0.3% in the top ten. The sequenced sample consisted of T cells isolated from PBMCs. These receptors originate from a human donor in good health. CDR3s include the opening cysteine and the closing phenylalanine or tryptophan. The order of the fields is clone size, V gene, D gene, J gene, CDR3 DNA, CDR3 protein. D genes are given only for firm matches. Clone size is not always given. Where it is, it says once, few, many or a class for expanded clones.

>.|TRBV7-9|TRBD2|TRBJ2-1
TGTGCCAGCAGCTCCCTAGCGGGGGGCCGCAATGAGCAGTTCTTC
CASSSLAGGRNEQFF
>.|TRBV10-3|TRBD2|TRBJ2-7
TGTGCCATCCGGACTAGCGGGAGGTTCACCTACGAGCAGTACTTC
CAIRTSGRFTYEQYF
>.|TRBV19|TRBD2|TRBJ2-2
TGTGCCACCACCTCCCCGGGACTAGCGGGAGAGTACACCGGGGAGCTGTTTTTT
CATTSPGLAGEYTGELFF
>.|TRBV6-5|TRBD1|TRBJ1-1
TGTGCCAGCAGTTCCGGGACAGCCCCGAGCACTGAAGCTTTCTTT
CASSSGTAPSTEAFF
>.|TRBV4-2|.|TRBJ1-2
TGTGCCAGCAGCCAAGGGGGTTTAGGGGAAAACTATGGCTACACCTTC
CASSQGGLGENYGYTF
>few|TRBV19|.|TRBJ1-4
TGTGCCAGTAGTATAGTCCCGGTACAAAAACTGTTTTTT
CASSIVPVQKLFF
>.|TRBV4-1|TRBD2|TRBJ2-1
TGCGCCAGCAGCCCTAGCGGGAGGGCCTTTTTGAGCTCCTACAATGAGCAGTTCTTC
CASSPSGRAFLSSYNEQFF
>.|TRBV5-4|TRBD1|TRBJ1-1
TGTGCCAGCAGCTTCGACCGGACAGGGGCTTTATATACTGAAGCTTTCTTT
CASSFDRTGALYTEAFF
>.|TRBV13|.|TRBJ2-1
TGTGCCAGCAGCTTAGGACAGGGCGCCTACAATGAGCAGTTCTTC
CASSLGQGAYNEQFF
>.|TRBV28|TRBD2|TRBJ2-3
TGTGCCAGCAGTTTGGGGGGGAGGTCCCCAGATACGCAGTATTTT
CASSLGGRSPDTQYF
>.|TRBV29-1|TRBD2|TRBJ2-2
TGCAGCGTTGAACCCCTCGCGGGGGACACCGGGGAGCTGTTTTTT
CSVEPLAGDTGELFF
>.|TRBV4-1|TRBD1|TRBJ2-7
TGCGCCAGCAGCCAATGGGACAGGGGGTTCGAGCAGTACTTC
CASSQWDRGFEQYF
>.|TRBV27|TRBD1|TRBJ1-5
TGTGCCAGCAGTCCACAGGGGCATCAGCCCCAGCATTTT
CASSPQGHQPQHF
>medium-sized|TRBV7-2|.|TRBJ2-1
TGTGCCAGCAGCTTCCAGGACACCTACAATGAGCAGTTCTTC
CASSFQDTYNEQFF
>.|TRBV4-1|.|TRBJ2-1
TGCGCCAGCAGCCAAGACTGGCCGAACAATGAGCAGTTCTTC
CASSQDWPNNEQFF
>.|TRBV30|TRBD1|TRBJ1-1
TGTGCCTGGAGCCCGGGACAGGGATTCGATGAAGCTTTCTTT
CAWSPGQGFDEAFF
>.|TRBV20-1|.|TRBJ2-7
TGCAGTGCCCTCGATAGCTACGAGCAGTACTTC
CSALDSYEQYF
>once|TRBV4-1|.|TRBJ1-2
TGCGCCAGCAGCCAAGATCTTCGGAACTATGGCTACACCTTC
CASSQDLRNYGYTF
>.|TRBV7-2|.|TRBJ1-3
TGTGCCAGCAGCTTTAAACAGCTACAGGGAACGCTCTCTGGAAACACCATATATTTT
CASSFKQLQGTLSGNTIYF
>.|TRBV5-1|.|TRBJ2-7
TGCGCCAGCAGCTTGGGTTTCGGGCAGGGATCCTACGAGCAGTACTTC
CASSLGFGQGSYEQYF
>once|TRBV4-1|.|TRBJ2-7
TGCGCCAGCAAGGAAGTAACAGAACACTACGAGCAGTACTTC
CASKEVTEHYEQYF
>.|TRBV7-2|.|TRBJ1-2
TGTGCCAGCAGCTCGAGAGGGGGCTATGGCTACACCTTC
CASSSRGGYGYTF
>.|TRBV28|TRBD2|TRBJ2-1
TGTGCCAGCAGTGCGACTAGCGGGAACTACAATGAGCAGTTCTTC
CASSATSGNYNEQFF
>few|TRBV6-5|.|TRBJ1-5
TGTGCCAGCAGTTTTTCCAGGGAATTGGATCAGCCCCAGCATTTT
CASSFSRELDQPQHF
>.|TRBV7-9|.|TRBJ2-7
TGTGCCAGCAGCTTGTGGCTCCCCGAGCAGTACTTC
CASSLWLPEQYF